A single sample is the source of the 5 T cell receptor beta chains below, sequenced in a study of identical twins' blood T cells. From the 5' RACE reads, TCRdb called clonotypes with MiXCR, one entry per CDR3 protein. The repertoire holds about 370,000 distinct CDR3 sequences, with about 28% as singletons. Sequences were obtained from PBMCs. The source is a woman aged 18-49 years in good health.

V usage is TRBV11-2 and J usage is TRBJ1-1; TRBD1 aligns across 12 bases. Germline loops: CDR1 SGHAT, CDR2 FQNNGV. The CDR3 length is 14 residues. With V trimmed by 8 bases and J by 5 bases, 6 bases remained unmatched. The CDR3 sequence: CASWDRGRLTEAFF. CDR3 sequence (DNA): TGTGCCAGCTGGGACAGGGGGCGCTTAACTGAAGCTTTCTTT.

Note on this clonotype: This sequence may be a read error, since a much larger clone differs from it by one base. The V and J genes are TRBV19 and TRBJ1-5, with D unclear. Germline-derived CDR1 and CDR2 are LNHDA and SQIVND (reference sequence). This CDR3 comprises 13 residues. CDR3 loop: CVSSYGSNQPQHF. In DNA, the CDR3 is TGTGTCAGTAGCTATGGGAGCAATCAGCCCCAGCATTTT. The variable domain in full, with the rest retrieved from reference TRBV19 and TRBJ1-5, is DGGITQSPKYLFRKEGQNVTLSCEQNLNHDAMYWYRQDPGQGLRLIYYSQIVNDFQKGDIAEGYSVSREKKESFPLTVTSAQKNPTAFYLCVSSYGSNQPQHFGDGTRLSIL.

The CDR3 is CASSEEALRKLFF. The CDR3 DNA is TGTGCCAGCAGTGAAGAGGCCCTGAGGAAACTGTTTTTT. The J gene is TRBJ1-4, the V gene TRBV6-1, with no clear D. There are 13 residues in the CDR3. Germline loops: CDR1 MNHNS, CDR2 SASEGT. V lost 1 base to trimming and J lost 11 bases, with 11 bases between them.

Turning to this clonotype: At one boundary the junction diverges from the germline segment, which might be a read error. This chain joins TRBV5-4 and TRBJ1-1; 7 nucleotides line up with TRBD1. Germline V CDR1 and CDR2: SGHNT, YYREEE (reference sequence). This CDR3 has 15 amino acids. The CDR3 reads CVSSTPTGRNTEAFF. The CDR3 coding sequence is TGTGTCAGCAGCACCCCGACAGGGAGGAACACTGAAGCTTTCTTT.

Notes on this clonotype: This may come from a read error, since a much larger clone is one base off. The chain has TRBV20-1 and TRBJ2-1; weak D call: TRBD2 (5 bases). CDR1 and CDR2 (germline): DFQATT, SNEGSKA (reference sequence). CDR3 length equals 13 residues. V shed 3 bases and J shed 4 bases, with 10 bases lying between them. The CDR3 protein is CSASGMAYNEQFF. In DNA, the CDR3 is TGCAGTGCTAGCGGGATGGCGTACAATGAGCAGTTCTTC.